Each of the 30 T cell receptor beta chains below was sequenced from the same sample in a study of spatial heterogeneity in lung cancer. TCRdb analysed the 5' RACE reads with MiXCR anew, one entry per CDR3 protein. This sample carries about 13,000 distinct CDR3 sequences, about 5.6% of them seen once, and the ten largest clones take 36%. The time point denotes: sample taken at primary tumor resection. Without sorting, whole RNA was sequenced from tumor, nontumor lung or frozen PBMC. The sample consisted of lung tumor tissue, taken at surgery. The receptors come from a human donor with early-stage non-small cell lung cancer.

This clonotype was found many times. The library was designed around alpha chains, so this beta chain is a stray read whose abundance carries little weight. The chain uses TRBV20-1 and TRBJ2-2; 8 positions match TRBD2. V was clipped by 0 bases and J by 4 bases; unmatched bases: 4. The CDR3 spans 15 residues. Germline CDR1 reads DFQATT; CDR2 reads SNEGSKA (reference sequence). The CDR3 sequence is CSARDSGKGTGELFF. The CDR3 bases are TGCAGTGCTAGAGATAGCGGGAAGGGCACCGGGGAGCTGTTTTTT.

Many counts were recorded for this clonotype. This beta chain slipped into a library made for alpha chains as a stray read, so its size is not meaningful. The CDR3 reads CASSSTGELFF. DNA of the CDR3: TGTGCCAGCAGCTCTACCGGGGAGCTGTTTTTT. The chain combines TRBV7-9 with TRBJ2-2, with D unresolved. Trimming removed 4 bases at V and 5 bases at J, with 2 bases between. Germline loops: CDR1 SEHNR, CDR2 FQNEAQ (reference sequence). The CDR3 is 11 amino acids.

This clonotype has at least ten counts. This beta chain is a stray read from a library made for alpha chains; its abundance is not meaningful. The rearrangement joins TRBV2 to TRBJ2-7; tentative D call: TRBD1 (5 bases). The CDR3 consists of 12 residues. Germline assignment: CDR1 SNHLY and CDR2 FYNNEI. V shed 6 bases and J shed 5 bases, with 11 bases lying between them. The CDR3 coding sequence is TGTGCCAGCAGCGTTGACAGAAACGAGCAGTACTTC. Residues: CASSVDRNEQYF.

By its share, this clonotype is medium-sized. This beta chain is a stray sequence in a library constructed for alpha chains; its clone size is not meaningful. The V and J genes are TRBV7-9 and TRBJ1-5; the match to TRBD1 covers 7 bases. Germline-derived CDR1 and CDR2 are SEHNR and FQNEAQ (reference sequence). The CDR3 is made up of 11 amino acids. V was clipped by 4 bases and J by 12 bases; unmatched bases: 3. The DNA of the CDR3 is TGTGCCAGCAGCTACGGACAGGTCCAGCATTTT. This translates into CASSYGQVQHF.

At least ten counts were recorded for this clonotype. The library was prepared for alpha chains; this beta chain is a stray read, so its frequency means little. The J gene is TRBJ1-2, the V gene TRBV16, with D uncertain. Germline CDR1 KGHSY, CDR2 FQNENV. The V gene lost 0 bases and the J gene lost 2 bases, with 1 base spanning the gap. The CDR3 spans 12 residues. CDR3 residues: CASSQSNYGYTF. In DNA form, the CDR3 reads TGTGCCAGCAGCCAATCAAACTATGGCTACACCTTC.

There are many counts of this clonotype. The size of this beta chain means little, since it is a stray read in a library made for alpha chains. The rearrangement links TRBV12-3 or TRBV12-4 to TRBJ1-1; D is perhaps TRBD1 (6 bases). Trimming stripped 6 bases from V and 1 base from J, with 12 bases between. CDR3 length: 14 residues. For the CDR3, the DNA is TGTGCCAGCAGGGGGTGGGGGCAGAACACTGAAGCTTTCTTT. Its protein is CASRGWGQNTEAFF.

Only one count was recorded for this clonotype. For a library built for alpha chains, this beta chain is a stray read; little rests on its size. CDR3 nucleotide sequence: TGTGCCAGCAGCGCGGCGGGGCCACCGTACCAAGAGACCCAGTACTTC. Residues: CASSAAGPPYQETQYF. The chain links TRBV7-7 to TRBJ2-5; D possibly corresponds to TRBD2 (6 bases). V was cut by 5 bases and J by 0 bases, with 16 bases left in between. The CDR3 sequence is 16 residues long. The V gene's germline CDR1 is SSHAT and CDR2 FNYEAQ (reference sequence).

This clonotype counts as medium-sized. This beta chain was picked up by a library intended for alpha chains and is off target, so its count carries little meaning. V and J are TRBV7-9 and TRBJ1-5; D may be TRBD1 (6 bases). The CDR3 is 13 residues long. Germline V gives CDR1 SEHNR, CDR2 FQNEAQ (reference sequence). V was cut by 6 bases and J by 3 bases, with 9 bases left in between. Here the CDR3 DNA reads TGTGCCAGCAGTCCGGGACACAATCAGCCCCAGCATTTT. It is translated as CASSPGHNQPQHF.

This clonotype was seen at least ten times. Since it is a stray read in a library aimed at alpha chains, this beta chain has a size that is not meaningful. The chain is built from TRBV6-1 and TRBJ2-1; D could derive from TRBD1 or TRBD2 (5 bases each). Per germline, CDR1 MNHNS and CDR2 SASEGT. This CDR3 spans 16 amino acids. Trimming took off 6 bases at V and 3 bases at J, with 18 bases between the two ends. CDR3: CASRSTGTPGYNEQFF. The CDR3 DNA reads TGTGCCAGCAGATCAACCGGGACCCCTGGCTACAATGAGCAGTTCTTC.

Ten or more counts support this clonotype. With the library built for alpha chains, this beta chain is off target and its frequency is not meaningful. This chain links TRBV12-3 or TRBV12-4 with TRBJ2-7; D is ambiguous. V lost 2 bases and J 1 base, leaving 6 bases between the germline ends. CDR3 size: 13 residues. The CDR3 nucleotides are TGTGCCAGCAGTTTACAGATATCCTACGAGCAGTACGTC. This codes for CASSLQISYEQYV.

Many counts were recorded for this clonotype. The library was designed around alpha chains, so this beta chain is a stray read whose abundance carries little weight. The rearrangement uses TRBV7-3 and TRBJ1-1; possibly TRBD1 for D (6 bases). Germline lookup yields CDR1 SGHTA and CDR2 FQGTGA. The V end lost 6 bases, the J end lost 0 bases, and 11 bases lay between the germline ends. The CDR3 spans 14 residues. Written as DNA, the CDR3 is TGTGCCAGCAGTTTAGGGGGGGTGAACACTGAAGCTTTCTTT. Protein sequence: CASSLGGVNTEAFF.

In regard to this clonotype: Because the library targeted alpha chains, this beta chain is an off-target read whose size means little. The gene calls are TRBV20-1 and TRBJ2-5, with TRBD1 as a possible D gene (5 bases). CDR1 and CDR2 from the germline V gene are DFQATT and SNEGSKA (reference sequence). CDR3 length: 15 amino acids. V lost 0 bases and J lost 4, with 15 bases in between. This CDR3 is CSAREAGKFGETQYF. CDR3 DNA: TGCAGTGCTAGAGAGGCAGGGAAGTTTGGAGAGACCCAGTACTTC.

This clonotype was seen many times. A library prepared for alpha chains yielded this beta chain as an off-target read; its size is of little meaning. The CDR3 spells CASSQEPGLEETQYF. The CDR3 nucleotides are TGTGCCAGCAGCCAAGAACCGGGACTAGAAGAGACCCAGTACTTC. This chain connects TRBV4-2 to TRBJ2-5; 8 nucleotides agree with TRBD2. V lost 0 bases and J lost 3; bases outside the gene matches: 3. This CDR3 has 15 residues. Germline CDR1 and CDR2: LGHNA and YNFKEQ.

Remarks on this clonotype: The library was designed around alpha chains, so this beta chain is a stray read whose abundance carries little weight. The chain carries TRBV12-3 or TRBV12-4 and TRBJ1-2; 7 nucleotides line up with TRBD1. V was pared by 3 bases and J by 8 bases, with 9 bases of the junction left unmatched. The length of the CDR3 is 14 residues. The CDR3 reads CASSLRGQTGGYTF. The CDR3 DNA sequence: TGTGCCAGCAGTTTGAGGGGACAGACGGGAGGCTACACCTTC.

A note on this clonotype: Because this beta chain is a stray read in a library intended to capture alpha chains, its abundance should not be given much weight. The chain joins TRBV7-6 to TRBJ1-1, with 12 bases identical to TRBD1. Germline V lookup: CDR1 SGHVS, CDR2 FNYEAQ. With V trimmed by 5 bases and J by 0 bases, 4 bases remained unmatched. The CDR3 has 16 amino acids. In nucleotides, the CDR3 is TGTGCCAGCAGCCCGGGACAGGGGGCTATGAACACTGAAGCTTTCTTT. Encoded protein: CASSPGQGAMNTEAFF.

This clonotype was seen many times. A library made for alpha chains picked up this beta chain off target, so its size means little. The J gene is TRBJ2-7, the V gene TRBV2; no firm D call. V dropped 4 bases and J dropped 1 base, with 8 bases sitting between them. The length of the CDR3 is 13 residues. CDR1 SNHLY and CDR2 FYNNEI come from the germline V gene. The CDR3 sequence is CASSVAMSYEQYF. The CDR3 coding sequence is TGTGCCAGCAGTGTGGCTATGTCCTACGAGCAGTACTTC. The full variable domain, completed using reference TRBV2 and TRBJ2-7, is EPEVTQTPSHQVTQMGQEVILRCVPISNHLYFYWYRQILGQKVEFLVSFYNNEISEKSEIFDDQFSVERPDGSNFTLKIRSTKLEDSAMYFCASSVAMSYEQYFGPGTRLTVT.

Ten or more counts support this clonotype. As an off-target read in a library built for alpha chains, this beta chain has a frequency of little significance. J is TRBJ2-2 and V is TRBV11-3, with D perhaps TRBD1 (5 bases). The germline V and J ends were trimmed by 5 bases and 6 bases, with 16 bases remaining between them. Germline V gives CDR1 SGHNT, CDR2 YENEEA. The CDR3 is 15 residues long. CDR3: CASSPRQPGAGELFF. As DNA, the CDR3 is TGTGCCAGCAGCCCGCGACAGCCCGGAGCCGGGGAGCTGTTTTTT.

This clonotype occurred many times. In a library made to pick up alpha chains, this beta chain is a stray read with a size that means little. The chain is built from TRBV20-1 and TRBJ2-7; 7 bases fit TRBD1. V lost 1 base and J lost 0; bases outside the gene matches: 6. The length of the CDR3 is 15 residues. Looked up from germline, CDR1 is DFQATT and CDR2 is SNEGSKA (reference sequence). CDR3 nucleotides: TGCAGTGCTAGAGCCCTGGACAGGTTCTCCTACGAGCAGTACTTC. Amino acids: CSARALDRFSYEQYF.

This clonotype was detected ten times or more. The library was designed around alpha chains, so this beta chain is a stray read whose abundance carries little weight. The genes are TRBV7-8 and TRBJ2-3, with D unresolved. Per the germline V gene, CDR1 is SGHVS and CDR2 is FQNEAQ. The V end was cut by 5 bases, the J end by 2 bases, with 11 bases between. This CDR3 contains 14 residues. The CDR3 sequence is CASSGFGDTDTQYF. Written as DNA, the CDR3 is TGTGCCAGCAGCGGTTTCGGTGACACAGATACGCAGTATTTT. Using reference TRBV7-8 and TRBJ2-3 for the parts outside the CDR3, the full variable domain is GAGVSQSPRYKVAKRGQDVALRCDPISGHVSLFWYQQALGQGPEFLTYFQNEAQLDKSGLPSDRFFAERPEGSVSTLKIQRTQQEDSAVYLCASSGFGDTDTQYFGPGTRLTVL.

The sample holds many counts of this clonotype. This beta chain is a stray read from a library made for alpha chains; its abundance is not meaningful. The rearrangement uses TRBV5-1 and TRBJ2-2; 8 nucleotides line up with TRBD1. Germline-derived CDR1 and CDR2 are SGHRS and YFSETQ. The CDR3 has 15 amino acids. After removal of 4 bases from V and 5 bases from J, the junction contained 7 bases not matched to a gene. CDR3 in amino acids: CASSKDRAVTGELFF. The CDR3, as DNA: TGCGCCAGCAGCAAGGACAGGGCGGTTACCGGGGAGCTGTTTTTT. Drawing the rest from reference TRBV5-1 and TRBJ2-2, the complete variable domain is KAGVTQTPRYLIKTRGQQVTLSCSPISGHRSVSWYQQTPGQGLQFLFEYFSETQRNKGNFPGRFSGRQFSNSRSEMNVSTLELGDSALYLCASSKDRAVTGELFFGEGSRLTVL.

This clonotype has ten or more counts. This beta chain is an unintended read in a library built for alpha chains; its size means little. V is TRBV20-1 and J is TRBJ1-5; weak D call: TRBD1 (6 bases). This CDR3 is 14 amino acids long. V lost 3 bases and J 2 bases, leaving 11 bases between the germline ends. Germline loops: CDR1 DFQATT, CDR2 SNEGSKA (reference sequence). CDR3: CSASAGAGNQPQHF. In DNA, the CDR3 is TGCAGTGCTAGTGCAGGGGCTGGCAATCAGCCCCAGCATTTT.

This clonotype was observed a few times. In a library made to pick up alpha chains, this beta chain is a stray read with a size that means little. This chain joins TRBV6-1 and TRBJ1-6; D gene ambiguous. V lost 6 bases to trimming and J lost 7 bases, with 7 bases between them. This CDR3 spans 12 amino acids. CDR1 is MNHNS and CDR2 is SASEGT in the germline V gene. CDR3 coding DNA: TGTGCCAGCAGGGTACAGAATTCACCCCTCCACTTT. Amino acid sequence: CASRVQNSPLHF.

This clonotype occurred many times. A library prepared for alpha chains yielded this beta chain as an off-target read; its size is of little meaning. The chain's CDR3 is CASSSIVSGYGYTF. CDR3 nucleotides: TGTGCCAGCAGCTCGATTGTATCTGGCTATGGCTACACCTTC. This chain uses TRBV7-2 with TRBJ1-2; D is ambiguous. The CDR3 covers 14 residues. Trimming left V 4 bases short and J 4 bases short, with 13 bases between. Germline CDR1 reads SGHTA; CDR2 reads FQGNSA.

There are many counts of this clonotype. Within a library made for alpha chains, this beta chain is off target, and its count is uninformative. The genes are TRBV10-3 and TRBJ2-2, with 7 bases aligning to TRBD2. The CDR3 extends over 15 amino acids. Germline loops: CDR1 ENHRY, CDR2 SYGVKD. With V trimmed by 6 bases and J by 4 bases, 8 bases remained unmatched. CDR3 sequence: CAIRSAGSGTGELFF. CDR3 sequence (DNA): TGTGCCATCAGGTCAGCGGGATCTGGCACCGGGGAGCTGTTTTTT.

In its sample, this clonotype was seen many times. A library made for alpha chains picked up this beta chain off target, so its size means little. The J gene is TRBJ2-7, the V gene TRBV6-2 or TRBV6-3; D is perhaps TRBD2 (6 bases). V gave up 8 bases and J gave up 3 bases, with 8 bases separating them. The CDR3 totals 11 residues. Germline V gives CDR1 MNHEY, CDR2 SVGEGT. The CDR3 region has the DNA TGTGCCAGCGGGACTTACTACGAGCAGTACTTC. It is translated as CASGTYYEQYF.

Worth noting for this clonotype: Because this beta chain is a stray read in a library intended to capture alpha chains, its abundance should not be given much weight. The V gene is TRBV12-3 or TRBV12-4, the J gene TRBJ1-5; D uncertain. V was clipped by 6 bases and J by 1 base, with 10 bases between them. This CDR3 has 14 amino acids. The CDR3 nucleotides read TGTGCCAGCAGGCGCCTACAGAGCAATCAGCCCCAGCATTTT. Protein sequence: CASRRLQSNQPQHF.

This clonotype was recorded many times. This beta chain slipped into a library made for alpha chains as a stray read, so its size is not meaningful. The rearrangement joins TRBV7-3 to TRBJ2-3, with TRBD2 identical over 12 bases. V trimming: 1 base; J trimming: 5 bases; junction bases outside the gene matches: 10. Germline assignment: CDR1 SGHTA and CDR2 FQGTGA. The CDR3 has 18 residues. The CDR3: CASSLKGSLAGGQDTQYF. The CDR3 region has the DNA TGTGCCAGCAGCTTAAAGGGATCACTAGCGGGAGGTCAAGATACGCAGTATTTT.

This clonotype was counted between two and nine times. The library was built for alpha chains, so this beta chain is an off-target read and its size means little. The V call is TRBV20-1, the J call TRBJ2-5; no clear D gene. The CDR3 loop spans 14 amino acids. V gave up 5 bases and J gave up 2 bases, with 15 bases separating them. Per germline, CDR1 DFQATT and CDR2 SNEGSKA (reference sequence). Here the CDR3 DNA reads TGCAGTGCTCCGAGATACGGTAAACAAGAGACCCAGTACTTC. Translation: CSAPRYGKQETQYF.

This clonotype came up many times. The size of this beta chain means little, since it is a stray read in a library made for alpha chains. The chain links TRBV18 to TRBJ1-1; D is perhaps TRBD1 (5 bases). From germline, CDR1 is KGHSH and CDR2 LQKENI. The V end lost 6 bases, the J end lost 1 base, and 12 bases lay between the germline ends. This CDR3 region has 14 residues. CDR3 bases: TGTGCCAGCTCTGGGGCAGCGAAGAACACTGAAGCTTTCTTT. It codes for CASSGAAKNTEAFF.

Points on this clonotype: The library was prepared for alpha chains; this beta chain is a stray read, so its frequency means little. V usage is TRBV9 and J usage is TRBJ1-6; a weak D match, TRBD1 (6 bases). With 0 bases removed from V and 4 bases from J, the gap between germline ends came to 11 bases. CDR1 is SGDLS, CDR2 YYNGEE, per germline. This CDR3 is 16 amino acids long. This CDR3 reads CASSVGAGTYNSPLHF. CDR3 DNA sequence: TGTGCCAGCAGCGTAGGCGCAGGGACATATAATTCACCCCTCCACTTT.